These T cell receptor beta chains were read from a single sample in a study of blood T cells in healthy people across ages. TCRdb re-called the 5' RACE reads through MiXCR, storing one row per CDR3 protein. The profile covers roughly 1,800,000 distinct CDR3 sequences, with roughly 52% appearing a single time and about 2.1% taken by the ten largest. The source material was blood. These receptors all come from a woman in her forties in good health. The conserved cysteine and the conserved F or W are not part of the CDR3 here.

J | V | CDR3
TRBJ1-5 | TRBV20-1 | SANREPDQPQH
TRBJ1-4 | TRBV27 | ASSPWPGGPNEKLF
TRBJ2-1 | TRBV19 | ASGPGGQRNEQF
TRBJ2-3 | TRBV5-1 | ASSRQPSGIADTQY
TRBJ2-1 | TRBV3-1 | ASSQASGANEQF
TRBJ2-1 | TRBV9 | ASSVYKGNEQF
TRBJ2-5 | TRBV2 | ASSESGADLQETQY
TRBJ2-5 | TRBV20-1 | SAGLERKTQY
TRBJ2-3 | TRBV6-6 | ASSPGQGWAADTQY
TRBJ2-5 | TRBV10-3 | AISAVAGRIQETQY
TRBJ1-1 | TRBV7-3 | ASSPKGGRDGLLNTEAF
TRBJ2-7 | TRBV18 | ASSPRGQMSYEQY
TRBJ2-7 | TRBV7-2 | ASSLNGGVSSYEQY
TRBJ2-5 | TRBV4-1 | ASSQPMETQY
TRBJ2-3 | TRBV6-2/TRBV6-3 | ASSWGLPDTQY
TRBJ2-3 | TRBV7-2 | ARCKRGSTDTQY
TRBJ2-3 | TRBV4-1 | ASSQDDAPGGTDTQY
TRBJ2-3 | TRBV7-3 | ASGSYPGSAAQLTQY
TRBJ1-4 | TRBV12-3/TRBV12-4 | ASSVALNEKLF
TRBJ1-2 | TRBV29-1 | SVPTGTNYGYT
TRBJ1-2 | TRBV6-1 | ASNPREGNYGYT
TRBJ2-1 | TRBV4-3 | ASSPGFHNEQF
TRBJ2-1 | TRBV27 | ASSYSGGVMAYNEQF
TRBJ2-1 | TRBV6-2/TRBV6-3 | ASSYTGLPGSEQF
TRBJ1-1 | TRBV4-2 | ASSQDLGGVKNTEAF
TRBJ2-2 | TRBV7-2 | ASSLGTVSAGELF
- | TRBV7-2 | ASSQGQGAIEQY
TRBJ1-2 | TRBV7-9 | ASSFGTGEVYGYT
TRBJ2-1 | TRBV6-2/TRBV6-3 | ASSYNGGASNEQF
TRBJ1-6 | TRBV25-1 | ASSEYPGVGSPLH
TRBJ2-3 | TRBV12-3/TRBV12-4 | ASSGTSGADTQY
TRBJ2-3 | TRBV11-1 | ASRAAGASTYTQY
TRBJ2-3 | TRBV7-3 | ASSLDPTVPPDTQY
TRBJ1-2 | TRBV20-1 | SARPRERYGYT
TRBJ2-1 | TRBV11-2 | ASSLRIAGISYNEQF
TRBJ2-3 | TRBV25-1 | ASTIMGGSTDTQY
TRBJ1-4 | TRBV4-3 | ASSQDVREGKLF
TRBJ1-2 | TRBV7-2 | ASSGRTNCGYT
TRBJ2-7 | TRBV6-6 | ASSRRDRRLYEQY
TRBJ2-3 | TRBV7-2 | ASSLGGLAIDTQY
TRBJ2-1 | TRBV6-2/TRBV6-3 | ATTMVWTRRTYNEQF
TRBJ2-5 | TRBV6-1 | ASSEGVHAQETQY
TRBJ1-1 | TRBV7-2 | ASSVGLKNTEAF
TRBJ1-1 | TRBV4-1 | ASSQVTTGSTEAF
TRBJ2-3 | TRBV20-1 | SARSITPSTDTQY
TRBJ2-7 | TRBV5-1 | ASSATGTGKMYEQY
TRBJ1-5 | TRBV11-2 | ASSLVEGQPQH
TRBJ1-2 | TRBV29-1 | SALYRDSYGYT
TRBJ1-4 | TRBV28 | ASLGVLGATNEKLF
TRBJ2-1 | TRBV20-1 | SAREDSGVYNEQF
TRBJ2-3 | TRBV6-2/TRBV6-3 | ASSSSAGGGLDTQY
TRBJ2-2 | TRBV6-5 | ASSTGFSTGELF
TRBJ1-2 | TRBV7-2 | ASSLMRQGVLGYGYT
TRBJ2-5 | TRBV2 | ATGTGGPQY
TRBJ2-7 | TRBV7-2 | ASSPVGGLNEQY
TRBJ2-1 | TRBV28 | ASSFMPFNEQF
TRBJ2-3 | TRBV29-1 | SVGLTGGYTDTQY
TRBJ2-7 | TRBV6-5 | ASSYLRTGRSYEQY